This T cell receptor beta chain stems from a study of blood T cell repertoires in COVID-19. Study-level information: From the United States, Italy and Spain came samples of acute and convalescent COVID-19. The cDNA or gDNA used as material had been derived from T cells, B-cell-depleted T cells, or PBMCs.

Sequenced by immunoSEQ multiplex PCR; TCRdb stores in-frame clones only, minus some. The data show just under 350,000 clones, about 90% seen once. Source material: peripheral blood. The receptor was derived from a woman aged 18-29 years who had recovered from COVID-19.

The CDR3 here is CSVDSLWSAGAQTQYF. CDR3 coding DNA: TGCAGCGTTGATTCTCTATGGTCGGCAGGGGCACAGACCCAGTACTTC. V is TRBV29-1 and J is TRBJ2-5, with D maybe TRBD1 (6 bases). Looked up from germline, CDR1 is SQVTM and CDR2 is ANQGSEA. The CDR3 loop spans 16 amino acids. V was clipped by 3 bases and J by 6 bases, with 23 bases between them.